This entry concerns a single T cell receptor beta chain. Its specificity is not known. The length of the CDR3 is 12 residues. The germline V gene encodes CDR1 SGHTA and CDR2 FQGNSA. The V gene lost 5 bases and the J gene lost 0 bases, with 5 bases spanning the gap. Sequenced by immunoSEQ multiplex PCR; TCRdb stores in-frame clones only, minus some. The sample has 97,000 or so clones, 86% seen once. These data come from a study of T cell responses to AZD1222 COVID-19 vaccine. General study results and limits: All repertoire sampling was performed exclusively after the peak T cell response.

The chain joins TRBV7-2 to TRBJ2-7; D gene unclear. The sequence derives from an adult in good health. The sample consisted of peripheral blood, taken on day 0 of AZD1222 vaccination. This CDR3 reads CASSPNSYEQYF. The CDR3 coding sequence is TGTGCCAGCAGCCCCAACTCCTACGAGCAGTACTTC.